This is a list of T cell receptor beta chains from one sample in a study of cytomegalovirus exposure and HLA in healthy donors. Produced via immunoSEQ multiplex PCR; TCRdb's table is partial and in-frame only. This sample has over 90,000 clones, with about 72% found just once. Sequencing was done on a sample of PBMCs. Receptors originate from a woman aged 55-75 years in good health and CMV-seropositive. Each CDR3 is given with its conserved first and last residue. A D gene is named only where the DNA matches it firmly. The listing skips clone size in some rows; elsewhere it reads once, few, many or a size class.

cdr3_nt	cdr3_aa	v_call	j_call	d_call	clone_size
TGTGCCTGGACCCTAGCCGGGGGCTCCTACGAGCAGTACTTC	CAWTLAGGSYEQYF	TRBV30	TRBJ2-7	NA	NA
TGTGCCAGCAGTGGGGGGCTCGGCGGGGAGCTGTTTTTT	CASSGGLGGELFF	TRBV25-1	TRBJ2-2	NA	NA
TGTGCCAGCAGTGTGGGCACCTACTCCTACGAGCAGTACTTC	CASSVGTYSYEQYF	TRBV2	TRBJ2-7	NA	NA
TGTGCCAGCAGCTTCTTGACAGGGCGCGGCTACACCTTC	CASSFLTGRGYTF	TRBV7-2	TRBJ1-2	TRBD1	NA
TGTGCCAGTAGTGGCAAGACAGGGGCCCCGAACACTGAAGCTTTCTTT	CASSGKTGAPNTEAFF	TRBV19	TRBJ1-1	TRBD1	NA
TGTGCCAGCAGCGTAGGAGGAGGGTTTCAAGAAAAACTGTTTTTT	CASSVGGGFQEKLFF	TRBV9	TRBJ1-4	NA	NA
TGCGCCAGCAGCCCCGGAGGATTAAATATCAATGAGCAGTTCTTC	CASSPGGLNINEQFF	TRBV4-1	TRBJ2-1	NA	NA
TGTGCCAGCAGCCCCCAGACAGCTGAAGCTTTCTTT	CASSPQTAEAFF	TRBV9	TRBJ1-1	NA	NA
TGTGCCAGCAGCTTAAATGTGGGGGGGCGGGATACGCAGTATTTT	CASSLNVGGRDTQYF	TRBV7-3	TRBJ2-3	NA	once
TGTGCCTGGAGTGTACTAGGTTTACGTTCCTACGAGCAGTACTTC	CAWSVLGLRSYEQYF	TRBV30	TRBJ2-7	NA	many
TGTGCCAGCAGACGGCCAGGTAACTACGAGCAGTACTTC	CASRRPGNYEQYF	TRBV6-1	TRBJ2-7	NA	NA
TGTGCCAGCTTGGGGACAGGGCCTTACTATGGCTACACCTTC	CASLGTGPYYGYTF	TRBV18	TRBJ1-2	TRBD1	NA
TGTGCCAGCAGCCCACCGGGGACTAGCGGGAAAAAGTCGGATAATGAGCAGTTCTTC	CASSPPGTSGKKSDNEQFF	TRBV5-4	TRBJ2-1	TRBD2	NA
TGTGCCAGCAGCCTGACAGGCCAGAATCAGCCCCAGCATTTT	CASSLTGQNQPQHF	TRBV5-5	TRBJ1-5	NA	NA
TGTGCCAGCTTTTCCCCCTCCGGGCTAGCCAAGGGGTATTTT	CASFSPSGLAKGYF	TRBV27	TRBJ2-3	NA	few
TGTGCCAGTAGTATGAACTTCGGCAGGGGGAATGGCTACACCTTC	CASSMNFGRGNGYTF	TRBV19	TRBJ1-2	TRBD1	NA
TGCGCCAGCAGCCAAGATCTTTATCAGCCCCAGCATTTT	CASSQDLYQPQHF	TRBV4-1	TRBJ1-5	NA	few
TGTGCCAGCAGCCAAGTAATGGAGACCCAGTACTTC	CASSQVMETQYF	TRBV14	TRBJ2-5	NA	once
TGTGCCAGCAGCGCCTCAACTAGCGGGATTTCCTACAATGAGCAGTTCTTC	CASSASTSGISYNEQFF	TRBV9	TRBJ2-1	TRBD2	NA
TGTGCCATAACCGGGACAGCTTCTTCTGAAGCTTTCTTT	CAITGTASSEAFF	TRBV10-3	TRBJ1-1	TRBD1	NA
TGCAGCGTCCTGGGGGACACCAACCAAGAGACCCAGTACTTC	CSVLGDTNQETQYF	TRBV29-1	TRBJ2-5	NA	NA
TGTGCCAGCAGTCTAATAACTCGACCCGGGTGCGAGCAGTACTTC	CASSLITRPGCEQYF	TRBV28	TRBJ2-7	NA	NA
TGTGCCAGCAGCTTGGAGGGACAGGGGAACTATGGCTACACCTTC	CASSLEGQGNYGYTF	TRBV7-8	TRBJ1-2	TRBD1	NA
TGTGCCAGCAGCATACAGCCTCAGCCCCAGCATTTT	CASSIQPQPQHF	TRBV2	TRBJ1-5	NA	NA
TGCGCCAGCAGACGCAGGGGACTAGCGGGAGACAATGAGCAGTTCTTC	CASRRRGLAGDNEQFF	TRBV5-1	TRBJ2-1	TRBD2	few
TGTGCCAGCAGCGCAGGCAGGGGGTATGAGCAGTTCTTC	CASSAGRGYEQFF	TRBV9	TRBJ2-1	TRBD1	NA
TGTGCCAGCAGCTTAACTAGTGGGAACACCGGGGAGCTGTTTTTT	CASSLTSGNTGELFF	TRBV7-3	TRBJ2-2	NA	NA
TGTGCCAGCAGTCAGGCCGCCCTGGCCTATGGCTACACCTTC	CASSQAALAYGYTF	TRBV2	TRBJ1-2	NA	once
TGTGCCAGCAGTGAAATTAGAGGAAACACCATATATTTT	CASSEIRGNTIYF	TRBV6-5	TRBJ1-3	NA	NA
TGTGCCAGCAGCTTAGGGGGAAGCGGACTCTACAATGAGCAGTTCTTC	CASSLGGSGLYNEQFF	TRBV11-3	TRBJ2-1	NA	few
TGTGCCAGCAGCACAAGACAGGGTTGGGGCTACACCTTC	CASSTRQGWGYTF	TRBV9	TRBJ1-2	TRBD1	once
TGCGCCAGCAGCTTGGTCGACTCATCCCACTACGAGCAGTACTTC	CASSLVDSSHYEQYF	TRBV5-1	TRBJ2-7	NA	NA
TGTGCCAGTAGTATGATCCCTCGACAGGGAGGAGGGTACGAGCAGTACTTC	CASSMIPRQGGGYEQYF	TRBV19	TRBJ2-7	NA	NA
TGTGCCAGCACCCCCCGGGGGGCCAACGTCCTGATTTTC	CASTPRGANVLIF	TRBV7-9	TRBJ2-6	NA	NA
TGTGCCAGCAGCGCAGGCCTCTCTGGAAACACCATATATTTT	CASSAGLSGNTIYF	TRBV9	TRBJ1-3	NA	NA
TGTGCCAGCAGTTTATTAGAGAACACTGAAGCTTTCTTT	CASSLLENTEAFF	TRBV27	TRBJ1-1	NA	once
TGTGCCAGCGGGACTAGCGGGAGTCAGAATGAGCAGTTCTTC	CASGTSGSQNEQFF	TRBV2	TRBJ2-1	TRBD2	NA
TGCAGCGTTGGCGGGAGAGGCAATCAGCCCCAGCATTTT	CSVGGRGNQPQHF	TRBV29-1	TRBJ1-5	NA	NA
TGTGCCAGCAGAGCCGGGACAACTGAAAAACTGTTTTTT	CASRAGTTEKLFF	TRBV7-9	TRBJ1-4	NA	NA
TGTGCCAGCAGCCTTCACTGGGTTTCGGGGAGGAAGCGTGAGCAGTTCTTC	CASSLHWVSGRKREQFF	TRBV7-9	TRBJ2-1	NA	NA
TGCAGCGTTCGAGGTTCTTCGAGCTCCTACAATGAGCAGTTCTTC	CSVRGSSSSYNEQFF	TRBV29-1	TRBJ2-1	NA	NA
TGTGCCAGCTCACCAGGTATCGCCAGTCCTTTCTCTGGAAACACCATATATTTT	CASSPGIASPFSGNTIYF	TRBV18	TRBJ1-3	NA	NA
TGTGCCAGCAGCTCCAGGACTAGGGAGGCCGGGGAGCTGTTTTTT	CASSSRTREAGELFF	TRBV5-8	TRBJ2-2	TRBD2	few
TGCGCCAGCAGCGCGGGACAGGGGTCGAGGGAGACCCAGTACTTC	CASSAGQGSRETQYF	TRBV5-1	TRBJ2-5	TRBD1	NA
TGTTCCAGCCTATCCCCGTCGACAGTTAGGCGGACTGAAGCTTTCTTT	CSSLSPSTVRRTEAFF	TRBV7-9	TRBJ1-1	NA	NA
TGTGCCAGCAGCCATGGACAAGTAGGCTCTGGGGCCAACGTCCTGACTTTC	CASSHGQVGSGANVLTF	TRBV14	TRBJ2-6	NA	NA
TGTGCCAGCAGTTCCCCGACTAGCGTAGATACGCAGTATTTT	CASSSPTSVDTQYF	TRBV6-5	TRBJ2-3	TRBD2	NA
TGTGCCAGCAGCTTATTCAGCGGGGAGACCCAGTACTTC	CASSLFSGETQYF	TRBV7-3	TRBJ2-5	NA	NA
TGTGCCAGCAGTCCAGAGGCAGCCTACGAGCAGTACTTC	CASSPEAAYEQYF	TRBV7-9	TRBJ2-7	NA	NA
TGCGCCAGCAGCCCCACCGTGGGGGGGAGGTTCTACGAGCAGTACTTC	CASSPTVGGRFYEQYF	TRBV4-1	TRBJ2-7	TRBD2	NA
TGTGCCAGCAGTTTACCCAGGGGGACCCAGTACTTC	CASSLPRGTQYF	TRBV27	TRBJ2-5	NA	NA